This passage covers 19 T cell receptor beta chains from one sample sequenced in a study of blood T cell repertoires in COVID-19 (TCRdb year 2020). Receptor libraries were prepared by the immunoSEQ multiplex PCR assay. Held by TCRdb, this immuneACCESS table contains in-frame sequences only and omits some clones. Under half of the omission traces to an unresolved V gene where checked; the cause of the rest is unknown. This sample holds around 290,000 clones; about nine tenths were observed only once. 2% to 2.5% of the sample lies in the top ten. The specimen was peripheral blood. The receptors were gathered from a woman between 25 and 40 years old with COVID-19, enrolled during active disease.

The rearrangement joins TRBV18 to TRBJ2-3; D may be TRBD2 (5 bases). This CDR3 is built from 16 residues. The germline V gene has CDR1 KGHSH and CDR2 LQKENI. The ends were cut back, 2 bases at V and 2 bases at J, with 14 bases in the middle. The CDR3 nucleotides read TGTGCCAGCTCACCAGAAGGGTCGCTAGCCACAGATACGCAGTATTTT. Its translation is CASSPEGSLATDTQYF. The entire variable domain, with the rest obtained from reference TRBV18 and TRBJ2-3, is as follows: NAGVMQNPRHLVRRRGQEARLRCSPMKGHSHVYWYRQLPEEGLKFMVYLQKENIIDESGMPKERFSAEFPKEGPSILRIQQVVRGDSAAYFCASSPEGSLATDTQYFGPGTRLTVL.

This chain joins TRBV30 and TRBJ1-3; no definite D call. V lost 0 bases to trimming and J lost 0 bases, with 9 bases between them. Germline V gene sequence: CDR1 GTSNPN, CDR2 SVGIG (reference sequence). This CDR3 comprises 15 residues. The CDR3 nucleotides read TGTGCCTGGAGTGTAGGACTGAGCTCTGGAAACACCATATATTTT. Its translation: CAWSVGLSSGNTIYF.

V usage is TRBV3-1 (or the pseudogene TRBV3-2) and J usage is TRBJ1-5; D not certain. Looked up from germline, CDR1 is LGHDT and CDR2 is YNNKEL (reference sequence). The CDR3 sequence is 15 residues long. V dropped 0 bases and J dropped 5 bases, with 11 bases sitting between them. In nucleotides, the CDR3 is TGTGCCAGCAGCCAAGATCCCACAGCATATCAGCCCCAGCATTTT. It translates to CASSQDPTAYQPQHF.

This chain joins TRBV5-1 and TRBJ1-1; 7 bases fit TRBD1. CDR3 size: 14 residues. Trimming at V came to 5 bases and at J to 1 base, leaving 5 bases not matched to a gene. Per germline, CDR1 SGHRS and CDR2 YFSETQ. CDR3 loop: CASSFGQANTEAFF. The CDR3 coding sequence is TGCGCCAGCAGTTTCGGACAGGCGAACACTGAAGCTTTCTTT.

The chain uses TRBV6-1 and TRBJ1-5; no definite D call. In germline, CDR1 is MNHNS, CDR2 SASEGT. The CDR3 sequence is 14 residues long. Trimming took off 3 bases at V and 4 bases at J, with 10 bases between the two ends. The CDR3 loop reads CASSERAANQPQHF. The CDR3 DNA reads as TGTGCCAGCAGTGAGAGGGCGGCAAATCAGCCCCAGCATTTT.

The V gene is TRBV27, the J gene TRBJ1-3; D is ambiguous. This CDR3 is 16 amino acids long. Germline CDR1 reads MNHEY; CDR2 reads SMNVEV (reference sequence). V was shortened by 1 base and J by 0 bases, with 10 bases between the two germline ends. This CDR3 reads CASSLLPGSSGNTIYF. DNA for the CDR3: TGTGCCAGCAGTTTATTGCCCGGTAGCTCTGGAAACACCATATATTTT.

V is TRBV28 and J is TRBJ1-1; D gene unclear. Germline V gene sequence: CDR1 MDHEN, CDR2 SYDVKM. Trimming shortened V by 3 bases and J by 1 base, and 12 bases separated the two germline ends. The CDR3 runs to 15 residues. The CDR3 nucleotides read TGTGCCAGCAGTTTTAGGAAACAGACGAACACTGAAGCTTTCTTT. This codes for CASSFRKQTNTEAFF. Drawing the rest from reference TRBV28 and TRBJ1-1, the complete variable domain is DVKVTQSSRYLVKRTGEKVFLECVQDMDHENMFWYRQDPGLGLRLIYFSYDVKMKEKGDIPEGYSVSREKKERFSLILESASTNQTSMYLCASSFRKQTNTEAFFGQGTRLTVV.

V is TRBV30 and J is TRBJ1-1; TRBD1 matches 7 bases. The CDR3 spans 16 residues. V shed 2 bases, J shed 7 bases, and the junction held 16 bases outside the gene matches. Germline CDR1 reads GTSNPN; CDR2 reads SVGIG (reference sequence). The CDR3 DNA reads TGTGCCTGGAGTCCCCTTTCACAGGGGACCCCTTTTGAAGCTTTCTTT. Translating gives CAWSPLSQGTPFEAFF. The full variable domain, its missing parts supplied by reference TRBV30 and TRBJ1-1, is SQTIHQWPATLVQPVGSPLSLECTVEGTSNPNLYWYRQAAGRGLQLLFYSVGIGQISSEVPQNLSASRPQDRQFILSSKKLLLSDSGFYLCAWSPLSQGTPFEAFFGQGTRLTVV.

The chain uses TRBV11-2 and TRBJ2-5; TRBD2 agrees at 12 bases. This CDR3 is built from 17 residues. Germline CDR1 SGHAT, CDR2 FQNNGV. Unmatched junction bases numbered 12, after V lost 5 bases and J lost 5 bases. CDR3 protein: CASSLGATSGSRETQYF. The CDR3 DNA reads as TGTGCCAGCAGCCTAGGGGCGACTAGCGGGAGTAGGGAGACCCAGTACTTC.

Concerning this clone: In the same sample, other DNA sequences code for this CDR3. The rearrangement joins TRBV5-1 to TRBJ1-1, with 7 nucleotides matching TRBD1. With V trimmed by 0 bases and J by 4 bases, 3 bases remained unmatched. CDR1 and CDR2 (germline): SGHRS, YFSETQ. The CDR3 contains 14 residues. CDR3 sequence (DNA): TGCGCCAGCAGCTTGGGACAGGGAATCACTGAAGCTTTCTTT. This codes for CASSLGQGITEAFF.

V and J are TRBV30 and TRBJ1-2; no reliable D call. V lost 2 bases and J lost 2, with 12 bases in between. Germline lookup yields CDR1 GTSNPN and CDR2 SVGIG (reference sequence). CDR3 length: 14 amino acids. The CDR3 DNA follows: TGTGCCTGGAGTCTAGCTGCTGGCAACTATGGCTACACCTTC. Translated, it gives CAWSLAAGNYGYTF.

V gene TRBV29-1 combines with J gene TRBJ1-1; D not certain. Germline CDR1 is SQVTM and CDR2 is ANQGSEA. The ends were cut back, 4 bases at V and 5 bases at J, with 14 bases in the middle. This CDR3 has 13 amino acids. The CDR3 region has the DNA TGCAGCGTTGGTCTGGGAGGCGAGACTGAAGCTTTCTTT. As protein: CSVGLGGETEAFF. Based on the CDR3 plus reference TRBV29-1 and TRBJ1-1, the full variable domain is SAVISQKPSRDICQRGTSLTIQCQVDSQVTMMFWYRQQPGQSLTLIATANQGSEATYESGFVIDKFPISRPNLTFSTLTVSNMSPEDSSIYLCSVGLGGETEAFFGQGTRLTVV.

The genes are TRBV29-1 and TRBJ1-1; the D gene is possibly TRBD1 (5 bases). From germline, CDR1 is SQVTM and CDR2 ANQGSEA. The CDR3 length is 14 residues. Trimming left V 5 bases short and J 5 bases short, with 18 bases between. CDR3 protein: CSVPGPAGRTEAFF. The CDR3 DNA sequence: TGCAGCGTTCCCGGACCCGCAGGGAGGACTGAAGCTTTCTTT.

This clone was found a few times. The V gene is TRBV28, the J gene TRBJ2-1; 7 nucleotides match TRBD1. Per germline, CDR1 MDHEN and CDR2 SYDVKM. Trimming took 4 bases from V and 2 from J; bases not matched to a gene: 2. CDR3 length: 14 residues. In DNA, the CDR3 is TGTGCCAGCAGTTCAGGGGGTCCCTACAATGAGCAGTTCTTC. Protein product: CASSSGGPYNEQFF.

CDR3 region: CASSLPGAGYEQYF. The CDR3 DNA sequence: TGTGCCAGCAGCCTCCCAGGGGCAGGCTACGAGCAGTACTTC. This chain uses TRBV28 with TRBJ2-7, with D possibly TRBD1 on 6 matching bases. In germline, CDR1 is MDHEN, CDR2 SYDVKM. This CDR3 region has 14 residues. The germline V and J ends were trimmed by 6 bases and 3 bases, with 15 bases remaining between them.

This chain uses TRBV10-2 with TRBJ2-3; 9 bases match TRBD2. The CDR3 length is 14 residues. J lost 7 bases, V lost 6 bases, and 8 bases had no gene match. The germline gives CDR1 WSHSY, CDR2 SAAADI. In DNA form, the CDR3 reads TGCGCCAGCAGCGAGCTAGCGGGATCACATACGCAGTATTTT. It specifies CASSELAGSHTQYF.

The chain joins TRBV6-5 to TRBJ2-7; the match to TRBD2 covers 7 bases. The germline V gene encodes CDR1 MNHEY and CDR2 SVGAGI. CDR3 length: 14 amino acids. V shed 6 bases and J 4 bases; nucleotides not matched to a gene: 9. The DNA for the CDR3 is TGTGCCAGCAGCCCGCGGGACTACCTATACGAGCAGTACTTC. This encodes CASSPRDYLYEQYF.

The chain has TRBV7-9 and TRBJ2-2; D might be TRBD2 (5 bases). Looked up from germline, CDR1 is SEHNR and CDR2 is FQNEAQ (reference sequence). The CDR3 is made up of 13 amino acids. V lost 3 bases and J 7 bases, leaving 9 bases between the germline ends. CDR3 sequence reads: CASSLGSIGELFF. The CDR3 coding sequence is TGTGCCAGCAGCTTGGGGAGCATCGGGGAGCTGTTTTTT.

This chain uses TRBV30 with TRBJ2-7, with D perhaps matching TRBD1 (5 bases). The CDR3 covers 12 residues. Trimming removed 5 bases at V and 1 base at J, with 9 bases between. CDR1 GTSNPN and CDR2 SVGIG come from the germline V gene (reference sequence). The CDR3 sequence is CAWSDSSYEQYF. CDR3 sequence (DNA): TGTGCCTGGTCTGACAGTTCCTACGAGCAGTACTTC.